This section outlines one TCR beta chain sequence together with its context. Its matching antigen is unknown. This sample stems from a study of cytomegalovirus exposure and HLA in healthy donors. A multiplex PCR was run with 60 Vbeta primers and 13 Jbeta primers. Assay: immunoSEQ multiplex PCR; the TCRdb copy retains only in-frame clones and omits some. The table lists 100,000 to 150,000 clones, 60% to 85% of them singletons. Trimming removed 4 bases from V and 6 bases from J; junction bases left unmatched: 9. The CDR3 contains 16 residues. The germline V gene encodes CDR1 MDHEN and CDR2 SYDVKM. Study results and limitations: The productive fraction for most TCR beta V segments was about 87% or about 30% in an earlier analysis. A later analysis revealed that TCR association rates differed between HLA loci, peaking at DRB1 and bottoming out at HLA-C.

Sequenced input: PBMCs. This TCR was recovered from a man aged 25-45 years in good health and CMV-seronegative. The chain uses TRBV28 and TRBJ1-5, with 10 bases matching TRBD1. CDR3 nucleotides: TGTGCCAGCAGTTCGTATGGACAGGGGGAGGCTCAGCCCCAGCATTTT. It encodes CASSSYGQGEAQPQHF.